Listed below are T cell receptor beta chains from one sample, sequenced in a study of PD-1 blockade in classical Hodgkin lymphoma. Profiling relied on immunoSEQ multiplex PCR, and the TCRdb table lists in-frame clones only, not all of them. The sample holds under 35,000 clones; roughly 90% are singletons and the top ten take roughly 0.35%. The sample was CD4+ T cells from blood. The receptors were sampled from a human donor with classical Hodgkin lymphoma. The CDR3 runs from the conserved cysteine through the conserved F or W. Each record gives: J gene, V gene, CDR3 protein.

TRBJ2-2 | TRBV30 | CAWSPVTGELFF
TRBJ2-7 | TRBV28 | CASSGAAGVAHEQYF
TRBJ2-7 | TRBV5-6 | CASSHLTSGYEQYF
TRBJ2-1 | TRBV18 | CASSPLMMGLAGVGEQFF
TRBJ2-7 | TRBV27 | CASSLAVQVHEQYF
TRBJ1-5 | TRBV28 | CASEMGQGFLNQPQHF
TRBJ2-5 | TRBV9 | CASSELAGGETQYF
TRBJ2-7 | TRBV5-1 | CASSPASGSYEQYF
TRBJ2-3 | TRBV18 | CASSPDLGTDTQYF
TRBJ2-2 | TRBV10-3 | CAISVAGGLNTGELFF
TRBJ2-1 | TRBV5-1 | CASSPMGYNEQFF
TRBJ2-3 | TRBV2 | CASSGPSGSTDTQYF
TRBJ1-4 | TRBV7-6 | CASSRQGAREKLFF
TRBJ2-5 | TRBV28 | CASSLAGARTQETQYF
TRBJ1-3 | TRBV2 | CASRRQGAAGNTIYF
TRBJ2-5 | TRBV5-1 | CASSFSSGVETQYF
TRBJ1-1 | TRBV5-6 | CASSFLPGQRNTEAFF
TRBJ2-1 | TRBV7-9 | CASTQSDEQFF
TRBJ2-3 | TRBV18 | CASSPGLITDTQYF
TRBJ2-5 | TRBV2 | CASSEFDLAGGQETQYF
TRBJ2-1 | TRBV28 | CASSLGQFGGYNEQFF
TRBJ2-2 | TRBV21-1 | CASSKALWQRSGELFF
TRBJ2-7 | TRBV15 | CATSRDLGRSYEQYF
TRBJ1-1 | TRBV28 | CASSLLTPDRALEAFF